The clone carrying this T cell receptor (beta chain) came up a few times. As yet, its antigen is unknown. This CDR3 contains 12 residues. Trimming cost V 5 bases and J 5 bases; bases outside gene matches: 5. The V gene's germline CDR1 is SQVTM and CDR2 ANQGSEA. These data belong to a study of T cell repertoires in cytomegalovirus infection. TCRdb passed the reads through MiXCR, listing each CDR3 protein once. The sample includes some 57,000 distinct CDR3 sequences, 25% to 40% seen only once; the top ten take 55% to 75%. Whole-study findings and limits: Carriers of CMV and the relevant HLA type were discriminated by public TCR beta frequency.

Sequenced: PBMCs, sequenced either directly or after in vitro stimulation (not recorded which). The receptor was derived from a human donor in good health (CMV status not recorded). Some clones in this sample may be carry-over from other donors' samples. The chain is built from TRBV29-1 and TRBJ1-1; 7 bases align to TRBD1. The CDR3, as DNA: TGCAGCGTTAACAGGGGTGGAACTGAAGCTTTCTTT. As protein: CSVNRGGTEAFF.